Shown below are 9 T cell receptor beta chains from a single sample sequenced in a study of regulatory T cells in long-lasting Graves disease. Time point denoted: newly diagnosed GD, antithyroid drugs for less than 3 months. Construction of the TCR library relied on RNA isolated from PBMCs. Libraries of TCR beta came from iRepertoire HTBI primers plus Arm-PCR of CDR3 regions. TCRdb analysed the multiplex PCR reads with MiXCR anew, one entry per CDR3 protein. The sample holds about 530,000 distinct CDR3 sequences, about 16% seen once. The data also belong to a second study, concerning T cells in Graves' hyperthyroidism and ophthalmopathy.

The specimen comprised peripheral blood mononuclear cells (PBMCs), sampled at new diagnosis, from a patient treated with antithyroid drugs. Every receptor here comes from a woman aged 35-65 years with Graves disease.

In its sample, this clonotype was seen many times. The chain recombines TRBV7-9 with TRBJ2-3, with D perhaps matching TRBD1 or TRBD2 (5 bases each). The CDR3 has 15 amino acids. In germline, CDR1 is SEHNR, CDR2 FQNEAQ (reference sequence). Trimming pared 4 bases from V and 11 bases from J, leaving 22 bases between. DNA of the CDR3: TGTGCCAGCAGCTCACTTACAGGACCTCGTGGGGGGCAGTATTTT. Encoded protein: CASSSLTGPRGGQYF.

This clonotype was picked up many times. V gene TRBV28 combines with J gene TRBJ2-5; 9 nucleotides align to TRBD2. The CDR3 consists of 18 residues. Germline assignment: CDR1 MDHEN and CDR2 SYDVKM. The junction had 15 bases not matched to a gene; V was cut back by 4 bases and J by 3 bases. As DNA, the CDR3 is TGTGCCAGCAGTTGGGGGGCCTTTAGCGGGGGACTGAAAGAGACCCAGTACTTC. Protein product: CASSWGAFSGGLKETQYF. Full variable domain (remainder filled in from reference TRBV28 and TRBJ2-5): DVKVTQSSRYLVKRTGEKVFLECVQDMDHENMFWYRQDPGLGLRLIYFSYDVKMKEKGDIPEGYSVSREKKERFSLILESASTNQTSMYLCASSWGAFSGGLKETQYFGPGTRLLVL.

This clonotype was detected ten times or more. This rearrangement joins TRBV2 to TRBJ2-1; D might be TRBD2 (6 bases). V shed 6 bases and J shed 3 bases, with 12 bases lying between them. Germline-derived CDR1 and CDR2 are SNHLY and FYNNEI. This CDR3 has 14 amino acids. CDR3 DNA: TGTGCCAGCAGGGACCGGGGGATCTACAATGAGCAGTTCTTC. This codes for CASRDRGIYNEQFF.

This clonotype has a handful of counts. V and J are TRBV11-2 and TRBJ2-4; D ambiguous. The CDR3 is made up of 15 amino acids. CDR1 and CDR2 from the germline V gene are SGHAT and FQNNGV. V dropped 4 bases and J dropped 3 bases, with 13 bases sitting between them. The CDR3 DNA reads TGTGCCAGCAGCTCCCCTCGGGTATTCAAAAACATTCAGTACTTC. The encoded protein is CASSSPRVFKNIQYF.

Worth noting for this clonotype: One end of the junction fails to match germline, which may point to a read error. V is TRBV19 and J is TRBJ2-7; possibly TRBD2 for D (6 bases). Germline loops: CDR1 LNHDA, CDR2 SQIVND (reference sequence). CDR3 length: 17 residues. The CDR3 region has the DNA TGTTCCAGTAGTCTAACCGGCGAATGGGGGGAGTCCTACGAGCAGTACTTC. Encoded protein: CSSSLTGEWGESYEQYF.

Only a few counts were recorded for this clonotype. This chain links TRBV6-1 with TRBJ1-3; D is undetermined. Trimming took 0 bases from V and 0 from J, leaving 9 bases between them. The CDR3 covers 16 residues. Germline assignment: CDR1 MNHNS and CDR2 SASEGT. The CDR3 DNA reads TGTGCCAGCAGTGAAGCCCCCACCAGCTCTGGAAACACCATATATTTT. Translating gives CASSEAPTSSGNTIYF.

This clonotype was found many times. Here the CDR3 reads CASSQFRAEVEQYF. The CDR3 region has the DNA TGTGCCAGCAGCCAATTCAGGGCGGAGGTCGAGCAGTACTTC. The chain links TRBV3-1 to TRBJ2-7; TRBD1 or TRBD2 may be the D gene (5 bases each). Germline V lookup: CDR1 LGHDT, CDR2 YNNKEL (reference sequence). The ends were cut back, 2 bases at V and 6 bases at J, with 14 bases in the middle. The CDR3 consists of 14 residues.

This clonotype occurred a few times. DNA of the CDR3: TGCGCCAGCAGCATGGTGGGACTTCATAGCACAGATACGCAGTATTTT. As protein: CASSMVGLHSTDTQYF. J is TRBJ2-3 and V is TRBV5-1; weak D call: TRBD2 (6 bases). V lost 4 bases to trimming and J lost 0 bases, with 15 bases between them. The CDR3 covers 16 residues. Germline CDR1 reads SGHRS; CDR2 reads YFSETQ.

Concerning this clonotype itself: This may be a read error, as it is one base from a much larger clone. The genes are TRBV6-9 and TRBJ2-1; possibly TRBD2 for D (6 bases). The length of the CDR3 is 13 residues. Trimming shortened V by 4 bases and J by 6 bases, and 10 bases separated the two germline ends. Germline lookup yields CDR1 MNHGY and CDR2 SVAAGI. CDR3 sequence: CASSWGVFNEQFF. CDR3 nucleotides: TGTGCCAGCAGTTGGGGGGTCTTCAATGAGCAGTTCTTC.